This T cell receptor beta chain was captured in a study of blood T cell repertoires in COVID-19. The overall study: The samples span acute and convalescent COVID-19 from the United States, Italy and Spain. The cDNA or gDNA used as material had been derived from T cells, B-cell-depleted T cells, or PBMCs.

How the authors handled the data: Estimation of nucleated cell counts relied on the amplification of reference gene primers. Clones were sequenced by immunoSEQ multiplex PCR, and TCRdb holds only the in-frame ones, with some missing. The V and J calls and the clone size are those of that table, but D and trimming were determined from the DNA. Found here are under 250,000 clones, 80% of them singletons; the top ten hold 7.2%. Deletions cut 2 bases from V and 5 bases from J, with 9 bases between. CDR3 size: 14 residues. Germline V lookup: CDR1 MNHNS, CDR2 SASEGT. The chain has TRBV6-1 and TRBJ2-2; D remains unclear. What was sequenced was peripheral blood. This TCR derives from a woman aged 70 to 79 with acute or convalescent COVID-19. CDR3 coding DNA: TGTGCCAGCAGTGAACTTTCCGGGACCGGGGAGCTGTTTTTT. It codes for CASSELSGTGELFF.